This T cell receptor (beta chain) stems from a study of blood T cells in healthy people across ages. With regard to this clonotype: Its antigen remains unidentified.

For every donor, a draw yielded around 10 milliliters of peripheral blood. The study's findings and limits: Among long-lived donors, naive CD4+ cells were more numerous and diversity higher than in aged donors.

Next came a second PCR, run for about 7 to 11 cycles, which used a sample-barcoded 5' primer along with a J-beta primer mix. TCRdb reprocessed the 5' RACE reads via MiXCR and lists one record per CDR3 protein. Among roughly 1,000,000 distinct CDR3 sequences listed, 25% were seen once. V was pared by 2 bases and J by 2 bases, with 10 bases between. Germline V gene sequence: CDR1 LNHNV, CDR2 YYDKDF (reference sequence). CDR3 length equals 14 residues. The sample also formed part of further work on T cells of mothers and their children. From that report: Both sample barcodes and 2-4 random nucleotides came from the M1S primer of the second PCR. Each child contributed about 3 million TCR beta CDR3 reads, while each mother contributed over 9.5 million.

Sample: blood. This TCR was sampled from a girl between 2 and 10 years old in good health. The chain employs TRBV15 and TRBJ2-7; possibly TRBD2 for D (6 bases). The CDR3 DNA is TGTGCCACCAGCAGACCTCCGGGGGCCTACGAGCAGTACTTC. Its translation is CATSRPPGAYEQYF.